The T cell receptor (beta chain) described here comes from a study of T-cell reconstitution after alpha-beta-depleted transplantation in children. For TCRbeta, the library was prepared with unique molecular identifiers. Each CDR3 protein is one row after TCRdb ran MiXCR on the PCR reads. The table has some 500,000 distinct CDR3 sequences, about 18% seen once; the top ten hold approximately 3%. This clonotype was counted many times. V was trimmed by 0 bases and J by 3 bases, leaving 6 bases between them. The CDR3 totals 13 residues. Looked up from germline, CDR1 is SGHDT and CDR2 is YYEEEE. This sequence originates from a human donor who donated a stem cell graft to a child with acute lymphoblastic leukemia. This rearrangement joins TRBV5-6 to TRBJ1-1; D is ambiguous. This specimen was PBMCs from the stem cell graft donor, taken from the stem cell graft. The CDR3 bases are TGTGCCAGCAGCTTGGCTAGGCACACTGAAGCTTTCTTT. Its translation is CASSLARHTEAFF.